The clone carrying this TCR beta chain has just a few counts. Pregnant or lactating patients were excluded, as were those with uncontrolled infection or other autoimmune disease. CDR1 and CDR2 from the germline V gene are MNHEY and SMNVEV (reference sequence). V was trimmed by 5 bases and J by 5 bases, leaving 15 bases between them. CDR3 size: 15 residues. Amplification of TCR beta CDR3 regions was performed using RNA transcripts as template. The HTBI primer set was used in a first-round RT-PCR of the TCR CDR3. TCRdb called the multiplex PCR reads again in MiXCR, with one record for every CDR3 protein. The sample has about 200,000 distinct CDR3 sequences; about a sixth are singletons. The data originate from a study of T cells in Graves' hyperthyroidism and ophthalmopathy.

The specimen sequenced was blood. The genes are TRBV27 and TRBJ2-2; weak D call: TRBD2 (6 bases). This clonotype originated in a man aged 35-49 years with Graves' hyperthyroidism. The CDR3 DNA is TGTGCCAGCAGTCTTCTAGCGACGTCGACCGGGGAGCTGTTTTTT. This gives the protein CASSLLATSTGELFF.